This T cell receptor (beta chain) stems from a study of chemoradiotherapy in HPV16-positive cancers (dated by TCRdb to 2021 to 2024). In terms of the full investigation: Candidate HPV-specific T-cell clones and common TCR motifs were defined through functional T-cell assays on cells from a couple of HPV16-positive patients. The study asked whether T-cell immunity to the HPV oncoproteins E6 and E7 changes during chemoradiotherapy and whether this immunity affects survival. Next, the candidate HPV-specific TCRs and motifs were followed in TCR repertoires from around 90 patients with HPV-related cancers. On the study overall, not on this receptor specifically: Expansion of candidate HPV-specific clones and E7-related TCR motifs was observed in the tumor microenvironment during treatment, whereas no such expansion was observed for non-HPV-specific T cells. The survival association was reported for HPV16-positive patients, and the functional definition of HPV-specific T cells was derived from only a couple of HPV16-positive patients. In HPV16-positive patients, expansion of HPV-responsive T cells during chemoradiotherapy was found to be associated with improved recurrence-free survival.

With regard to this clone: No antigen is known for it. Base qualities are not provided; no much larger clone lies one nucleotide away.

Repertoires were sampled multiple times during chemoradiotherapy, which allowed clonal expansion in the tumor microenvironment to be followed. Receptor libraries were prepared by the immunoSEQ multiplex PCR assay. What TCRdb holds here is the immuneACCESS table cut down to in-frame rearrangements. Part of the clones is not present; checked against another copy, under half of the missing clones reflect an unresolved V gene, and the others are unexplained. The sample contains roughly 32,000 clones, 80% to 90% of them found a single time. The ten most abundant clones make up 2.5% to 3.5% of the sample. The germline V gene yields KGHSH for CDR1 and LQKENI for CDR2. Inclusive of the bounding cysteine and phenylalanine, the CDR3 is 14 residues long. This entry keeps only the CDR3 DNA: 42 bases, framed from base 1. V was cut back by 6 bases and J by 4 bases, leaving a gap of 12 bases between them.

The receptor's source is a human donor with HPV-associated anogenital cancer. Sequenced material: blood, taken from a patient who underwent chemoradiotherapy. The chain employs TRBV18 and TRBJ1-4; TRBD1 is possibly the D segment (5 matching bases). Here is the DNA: TGTGCCAGCTCTCCCGGGACGAATAATGAAAAACTGTTTTTT. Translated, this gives CASSPGTNNEKLFF.